The TCR beta chain under discussion was sequenced for a study of blood T cell repertoires in COVID-19 (dated by TCRdb to 2018 to 2020). For context, the study as a whole: Samples covering the acute and convalescent phases of COVID-19 were provided by collaborators in the United States, Italy and Spain. A freely available public database, intended as a resource for researchers studying the immune response to SARS-CoV-2, is where the repertoires were released. Nearly every sample came with metadata listing a de-identified subject ID, COVID-19 status, age in years and sex. Subjects who had been exposed to COVID-19, were actively infected with it, or had recovered from it provided the deeply sampled blood TCRbeta repertoires that made up the dataset. Where HLA class I and class II types were available, the types were taken from metadata supplied by the sample provider, not from assay-based typing. Samples were obtained from the ongoing ImmuneRACE study (first 160 participants) and from some 1,200 subjects provided by 6 global collaborators. The prospective study material was composed of cDNA or gDNA derived from T cells, B-cell-depleted T cells, or PBMCs. Points the paper makes about the study in general: Clinical and demographic metadata were provided uncurated, with the amount varying by source and participant.

The immunoSEQ Assay, a bias-controlled multiplex PCR, was used to amplify TCRbeta CDR3 regions from genomic DNA. For the original study's pipeline: Within the assay, amplification of reference gene primers was used to estimate how many nucleated cells each sample contained. Sequence reads were collapsed and filtered to measure the absolute abundance of every unique TCRbeta CDR3 rearrangement. For each sample, productive Simpson clonality was calculated as the square root of Simpson's diversity index across productive rearrangements. TCRdb holds this immuneACCESS table with in-frame rearrangements only. Some clones are missing; in checked studies, unresolved V genes explain under half, and the rest has no known cause. The DNA was the basis for D and trimming; V, J and clone size are from that table. The sample records about 350,000 clones, about 90% of which are singletons. The ten largest clones take up approximately 0.99% of the sample.

Participants in the prospective study were aged roughly 18 to 89 years, lived in over 20 United States geographic areas, and enrolled through a virtual design. To assign participants to cohorts, the prospective study relied on clinical history that participants themselves reported in a screening survey and a study questionnaire. ImmuneRACE Cohort 3 recovered participants were defined by two consecutive negative NP/OP PCR tests, healthcare professional clearance, or symptom resolution. In the prospective study, whole blood, serum and a nasopharyngeal or oropharyngeal swab were collected from each participant by mobile phlebotomists. Over a roughly 2-month period, participants in the prospective study had the option of providing additional blood draws and questionnaires. Prospective study blood samples were shipped either frozen or at room temperature before DNA extraction. A remark on this clone: Its antigen specificity is not known. No much larger clonotype is one base removed from it; base qualities were not supplied.

V is reduced by 6 bases and J by 9 bases, leaving a spacing of 15 bases between them. Taken from cysteine to phenylalanine, the CDR3 has 13 residues. The retained sequence is limited to the CDR3, 39 bases, with the frame set at the first base. Looking up the germline V gene (reference sequence) yields CDR1 LNHDA and CDR2 SQIVND. The rearrangement combines TRBV19 with TRBJ1-5; perhaps TRBD1 is the D gene, with 6 bases matching. This sequence originates from a woman aged 30 to 39 who had recovered from COVID-19. Source material: PBMCs or T cells enriched from blood (not recorded which). The CDR3 loop reads CASRRQSRGPQHF. The DNA reads as follows: TGTGCCAGTAGGAGACAGTCCAGGGGGCCCCAGCATTTT. Extended through the reference TRBV19 and TRBJ1-5 proteins, this CDR3 yields the full variable domain: DGGITQSPKYLFRKEGQNVTLSCEQNLNHDAMYWYRQDPGQGLRLIYYSQIVNDFQKGDIAEGYSVSREKKESFPLTVTSAQKNPTAFYLCASRRQSRGPQHFGDGTRLSIL.